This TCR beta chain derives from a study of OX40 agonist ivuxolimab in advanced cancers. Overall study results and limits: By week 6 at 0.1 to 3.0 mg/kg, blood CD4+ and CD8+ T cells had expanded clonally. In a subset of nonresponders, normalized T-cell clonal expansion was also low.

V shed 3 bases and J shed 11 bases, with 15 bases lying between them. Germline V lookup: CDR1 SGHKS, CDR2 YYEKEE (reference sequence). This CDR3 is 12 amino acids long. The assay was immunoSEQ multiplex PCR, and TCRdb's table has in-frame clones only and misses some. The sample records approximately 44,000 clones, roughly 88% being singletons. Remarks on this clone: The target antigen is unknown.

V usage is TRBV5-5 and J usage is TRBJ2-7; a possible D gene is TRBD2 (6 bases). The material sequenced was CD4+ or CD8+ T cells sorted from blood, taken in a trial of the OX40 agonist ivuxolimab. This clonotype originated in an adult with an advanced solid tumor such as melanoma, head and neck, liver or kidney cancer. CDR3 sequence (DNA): TGTGCCAGCAGCTCGGATGGGGGGATTGAGTACTTC. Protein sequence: CASSSDGGIEYF.